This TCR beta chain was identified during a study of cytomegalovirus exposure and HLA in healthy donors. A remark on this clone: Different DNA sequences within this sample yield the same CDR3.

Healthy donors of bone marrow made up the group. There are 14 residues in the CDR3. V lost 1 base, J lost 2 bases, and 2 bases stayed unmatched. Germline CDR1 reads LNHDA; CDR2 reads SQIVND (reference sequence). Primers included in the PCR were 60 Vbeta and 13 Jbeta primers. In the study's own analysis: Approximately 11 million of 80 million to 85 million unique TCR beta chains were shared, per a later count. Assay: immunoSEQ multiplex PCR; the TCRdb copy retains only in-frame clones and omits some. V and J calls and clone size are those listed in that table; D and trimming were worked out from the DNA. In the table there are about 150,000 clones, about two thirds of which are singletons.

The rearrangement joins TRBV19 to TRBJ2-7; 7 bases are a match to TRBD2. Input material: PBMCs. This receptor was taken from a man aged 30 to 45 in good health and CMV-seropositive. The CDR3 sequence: CASSIAGGPYEQYF. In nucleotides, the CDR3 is TGTGCCAGTAGTATAGCGGGAGGACCCTACGAGCAGTACTTC.